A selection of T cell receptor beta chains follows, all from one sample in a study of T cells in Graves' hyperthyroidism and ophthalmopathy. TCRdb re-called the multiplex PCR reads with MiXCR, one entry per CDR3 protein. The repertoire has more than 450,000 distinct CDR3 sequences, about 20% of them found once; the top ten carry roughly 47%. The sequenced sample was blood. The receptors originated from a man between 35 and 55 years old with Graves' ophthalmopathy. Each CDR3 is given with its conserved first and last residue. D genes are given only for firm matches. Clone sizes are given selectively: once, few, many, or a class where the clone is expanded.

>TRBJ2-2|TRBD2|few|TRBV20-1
TGCAGTGCTAGAGATTCACTAGCGGGGATCACCGGGGAGCTGTTTTTT
CSARDSLAGITGELFF
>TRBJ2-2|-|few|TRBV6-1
TGTGCCAGCAGGGAACACACGAACACCGGGGAGCTGTTTTTT
CASREHTNTGELFF
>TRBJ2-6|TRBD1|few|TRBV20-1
TGCAGTGCCGCGGTTGGGACAGGGGGCTCGGGGGCCAACGTCCTGACTTTC
CSAAVGTGGSGANVLTF
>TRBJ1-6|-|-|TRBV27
TGTGCCAGCAGTCTCTACGGAACCGGGACGGTTAATTCACCCCTCCACTTT
CASSLYGTGTVNSPLHF
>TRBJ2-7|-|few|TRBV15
TGTGCCACCAGCAGAGATTCGGGCGAGGGGGAGCAGTACTTC
CATSRDSGEGEQYF
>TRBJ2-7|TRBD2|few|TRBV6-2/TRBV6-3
TGTGCCAGCAGTTACTCCCCGGCGGGAGGTATCTACGAGCAGTACTTC
CASSYSPAGGIYEQYF
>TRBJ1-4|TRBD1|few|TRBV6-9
TGTGCCAGCAGTTACGGAACAGGGGAGGCGGAAAAACTGTTTTTT
CASSYGTGEAEKLFF
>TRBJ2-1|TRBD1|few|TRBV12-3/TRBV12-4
TGTGCCAGCAGGGCCGGGACAGGGGATTACAATGAGCAGTTCTTC
CASRAGTGDYNEQFF
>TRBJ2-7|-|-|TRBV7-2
TGTGCCAGCAGCTCTCCCCGACTTTTCTACGAGCAGTACTTC
CASSSPRLFYEQYF
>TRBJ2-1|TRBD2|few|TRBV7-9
TGTGCCAGCAGCGGTGGACTAGCGGGGTACAATGAGCAGTTCTTC
CASSGGLAGYNEQFF
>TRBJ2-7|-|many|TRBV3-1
TGTGCCAGCAGCCAGAGCTACGAGCAGTACTTC
CASSQSYEQYF
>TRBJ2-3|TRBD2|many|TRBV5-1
TGCGCCAGCAACAAGGTAGGGCTAGCGGCCACAGATACGCAGTATTTT
CASNKVGLAATDTQYF
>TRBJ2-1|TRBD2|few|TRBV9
TGTGCCAGCAACCCCCGGGGGGGATCCTACAATGAGCAGTTCTTC
CASNPRGGSYNEQFF
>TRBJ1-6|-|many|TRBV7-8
TGTGCCAGCAGGATAGACGGGACACCTAGTTCACCCCTCCACTTT
CASRIDGTPSSPLHF
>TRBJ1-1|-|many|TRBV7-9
TGTGCCAGCAGCTTTCCGCTGAACACTGAAGCTTTCTTT
CASSFPLNTEAFF
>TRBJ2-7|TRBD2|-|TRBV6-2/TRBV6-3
TGTGCCAGCAGAGGGACTAGCGGCCGTTTGATCGAGCAGTACTTC
CASRGTSGRLIEQYF
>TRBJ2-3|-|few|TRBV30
TGTGCCTGGAATCCTACCACGCAGGATACGCAGTATTTT
CAWNPTTQDTQYF
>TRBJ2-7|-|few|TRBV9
TGTGCCAGCAGCGTAGGCGTAGGGAGCGCCTACGAGCAGTACTTC
CASSVGVGSAYEQYF
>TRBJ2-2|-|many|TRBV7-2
TGTGCCAGCAGTCGACTGGAGAACACCGGGGAGCTGTTTTTT
CASSRLENTGELFF
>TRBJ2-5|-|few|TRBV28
TGTGCCAGCTCACTCGTTGGCGCAGGCCGGGAGACCCAGTACTTC
CASSLVGAGRETQYF
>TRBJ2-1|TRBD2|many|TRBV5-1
TGCGCCAGCAGCTTGGGTTCTAGCGGGAGAGGTGAGCAGTTCTTC
CASSLGSSGRGEQFF
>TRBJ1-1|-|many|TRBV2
TGTGCCAGCAGTGAACGTCCGTCTTATGGGAACACTGAAGCTTTCTTT
CASSERPSYGNTEAFF
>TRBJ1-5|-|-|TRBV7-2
TGTGCCAGCAGCTTGGCGATCAATCAGCCCCAGCATTTT
CASSLAINQPQHF
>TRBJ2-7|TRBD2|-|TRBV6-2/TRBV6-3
TGTGCCAGGGAGCTTGGACTAGCGGGAGAGGGTTACGAGCAGTACTTC
CARELGLAGEGYEQYF
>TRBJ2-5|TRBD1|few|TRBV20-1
TGCAGTGCTAGAGGGCCAATTTACAGGGGGCGGAGGGGTGAGACCCAGTACTTC
CSARGPIYRGRRGETQYF
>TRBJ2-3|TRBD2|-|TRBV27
TGTGCCAGCAGTGGGAGCGGGAGGGCCTCCGATACGCAGTATTTT
CASSGSGRASDTQYF
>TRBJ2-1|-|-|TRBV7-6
TGTGCCAGCAGCCCGCAATTATACAATGAGCAGTTCTTC
CASSPQLYNEQFF
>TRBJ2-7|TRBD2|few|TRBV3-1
TGTGCCAGCCGAACTAGCGGGGTCTTCTACGAGCAGTACTTC
CASRTSGVFYEQYF
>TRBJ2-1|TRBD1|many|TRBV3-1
TGTGCCAGCAGCGAAAGGACAGGGGGCTACAATGAGCAGTTCTTC
CASSERTGGYNEQFF
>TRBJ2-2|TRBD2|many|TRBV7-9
TGTGCCAGCAGCTCCATAGCGGGGGTTACCGGGGAGCTGTTTTTT
CASSSIAGVTGELFF
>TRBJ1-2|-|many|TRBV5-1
TGCGCCAGCAGGACGGATAACTATGGCTACACCTTC
CASRTDNYGYTF
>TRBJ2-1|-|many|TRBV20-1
TGCAGTGCTAGAGGTTATGACGGGAAGCACAATGAGCAGTTCTTC
CSARGYDGKHNEQFF
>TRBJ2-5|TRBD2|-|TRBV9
TGTGCCAGCAGCGTAATGGCTAGCGGGAGGCTGGGCGTAGAGACCCAGTACTTC
CASSVMASGRLGVETQYF
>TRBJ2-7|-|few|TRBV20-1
TGCAGTGCGAACCCAGGGTCCTACGAGCAGTACTTC
CSANPGSYEQYF
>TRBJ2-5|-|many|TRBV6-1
TGTGCCAGCAGTGAAGATTACTCCCAGTGGGGAGAGACCCAGTACTTC
CASSEDYSQWGETQYF
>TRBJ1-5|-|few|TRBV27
TGTGCCAGCAGTGTGGGGTTAGGGAGCAATCAGCCCCAGCATTTT
CASSVGLGSNQPQHF
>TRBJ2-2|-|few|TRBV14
TGTGCCAGCAGCCAAGGTTCGGGAGTAAATGGTGGCATCGGGGAGCTGTTTTTT
CASSQGSGVNGGIGELFF
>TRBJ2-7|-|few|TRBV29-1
TGCAGCGTTGTGACAGGGGCGGGGGTCGTACACGAGCAGTACTTC
CSVVTGAGVVHEQYF
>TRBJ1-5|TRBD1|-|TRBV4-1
TGCGCCAGCAGCCGGACGGGGACAGGGGATCAGCCCCAGCATTTT
CASSRTGTGDQPQHF
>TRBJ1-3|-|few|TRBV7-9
TGTGCCAGCAGCCCCCCCTTGATCGTCGGAAACACCATATATTTT
CASSPPLIVGNTIYF
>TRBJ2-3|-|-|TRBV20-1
TGCAGTGCTAGAGATCTGACAACAGATACGCAGTATTTT
CSARDLTTDTQYF
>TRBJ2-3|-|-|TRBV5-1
TGCGCCAGCAGCTTGGAACAGTGGGGCGCAGATACGCAGTATTTT
CASSLEQWGADTQYF
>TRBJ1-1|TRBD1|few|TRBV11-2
TGTGCCAGCAGCTCACAGGGGGCTAGAGGTGAAGCTTTCTTT
CASSSQGARGEAFF
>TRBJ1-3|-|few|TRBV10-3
TGTGCCATCAGGAGCTCTGGAAACACCATATATTTT
CAIRSSGNTIYF
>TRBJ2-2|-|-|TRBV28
TGTGCCAGCAGTACCCAACAACTAAGGGGCGGGGAGCTGTTTTTT
CASSTQQLRGGELFF
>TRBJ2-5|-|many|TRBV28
TGTGCCAGCAAGGAGTGGGATACGTACCAAGAGACCCAGTACTTC
CASKEWDTYQETQYF
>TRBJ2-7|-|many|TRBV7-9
TGTGCCAGCAGCTGGGCAGACTCCTACGAGCAGTACTTC
CASSWADSYEQYF
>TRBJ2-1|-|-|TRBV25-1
TGTGCCAGCAGTGGCCGGATTACACTGAATGAGCAGTTCTTC
CASSGRITLNEQFF
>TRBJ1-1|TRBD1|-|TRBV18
TGTGCCACCTCCTCAGGGGGAACTGAAGCTTTCTTT
CATSSGGTEAFF
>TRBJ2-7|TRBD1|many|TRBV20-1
TGCAGTGCTAGATACAGGGGGAGCTCCTACGAGCAGTACTTC
CSARYRGSSYEQYF
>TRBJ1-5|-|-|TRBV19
TGTGCCTACCTAGGGACCCTTAGCAATCAGCCCCAGCATTTT
CAYLGTLSNQPQHF
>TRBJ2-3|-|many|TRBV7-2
TGTGCCAGCAGCTTATACGAGGGCACAGATACGCAGTATTTT
CASSLYEGTDTQYF
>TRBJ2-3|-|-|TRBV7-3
TGCGCCAGCAGCCAAGTTCCGGGGTGGACTAGCACAGATACGCAGTATTTT
CASSQVPGWTSTDTQYF
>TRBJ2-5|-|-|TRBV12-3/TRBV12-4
TGTGCCAGCAGGGGATCCTGGGGGGAAGAGACCCAGTACTTC
CASRGSWGEETQYF
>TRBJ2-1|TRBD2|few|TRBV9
TGTGCCAGCAGCGTAGTAGCAGCGGGAGAGGTTAATGAGCAGTTCTTC
CASSVVAAGEVNEQFF